Below, 19 T cell receptor beta chains from the same sample are listed, as sequenced in a study of CD8+ T cells in alopecia areata. Extracted RNA was reverse transcribed, and the resulting cDNA served as sequencing template. TCRdb's table, derived via immunoSEQ multiplex PCR, lists solely in-frame clones and lacks some. The repertoire has some 200,000 clones, around 43% of them found once; the top ten carry 2% to 3%. The sample's treatment: oral pan-JAK inhibitor, 5-10 mg twice daily. This specimen consisted of CD4+ T cells sorted from blood, obtained at approximately week 36, from a patient treated with tofacitinib. The receptor source for this set is a human donor with alopecia areata.

The rearrangement joins TRBV5-1 to TRBJ2-7, with TRBD2 identical over 7 bases. V dropped 4 bases and J dropped 3; count of bases not matched to a gene: 10. Germline-derived CDR1 and CDR2 are SGHRS and YFSETQ. The CDR3 is made up of 15 amino acids. This chain's CDR3 is CASSGGSLTGYEQYF. CDR3 bases: TGCGCCAGCAGCGGCGGGAGTTTGACGGGCTACGAGCAGTACTTC. Filled out from reference TRBV5-1 and TRBJ2-7, the complete variable domain reads KAGVTQTPRYLIKTRGQQVTLSCSPISGHRSVSWYQQTPGQGLQFLFEYFSETQRNKGNFPGRFSGRQFSNSRSEMNVSTLELGDSALYLCASSGGSLTGYEQYFGPGTRLTVT.

This clone has a handful of counts. This chain uses TRBV6-1 with TRBJ2-7; D gene uncertain. Trimming cost V 6 bases and J 2 bases, with 11 bases left between them. This CDR3 spans 13 amino acids. Germline lookup yields CDR1 MNHNS and CDR2 SASEGT. The CDR3 region has the DNA TGTGCCAGCAGCAGTTCAGTAACCTACGAGCAGTACTTC. It translates to CASSSSVTYEQYF.

This chain joins TRBV29-1 and TRBJ2-6, with unresolved D. V lost 8 bases and J 2 bases, leaving 7 bases between the germline ends. CDR1 and CDR2 from the germline V gene are SQVTM and ANQGSEA. The CDR3 extends over 12 amino acids. CDR3 bases: TGCAGCCTACGAACTGGGGCCAACGTCCTGACTTTC. It specifies CSLRTGANVLTF.

V usage is TRBV29-1 and J usage is TRBJ2-5; D may be TRBD1 (5 bases). Trimming cost V 4 bases and J 5 bases, with 11 bases left between them. This CDR3 has 12 amino acids. Germline CDR1 is SQVTM and CDR2 is ANQGSEA. CDR3 residues: CSVVGLGETQYF. DNA of the CDR3: TGCAGCGTTGTGGGGCTTGGGGAGACCCAGTACTTC.

This clone was seen a handful of times. The genes are TRBV18 and TRBJ2-3; D remains ambiguous. Germline assignment: CDR1 KGHSH and CDR2 LQKENI. CDR3 length: 17 amino acids. V lost 3 bases and J 7 bases, leaving 23 bases between the germline ends. CDR3 DNA sequence: TGTGCCAGCTCACCTCAACAGTCCCTCTCCAAACCAAATACGCAGTATTTT. It is translated as CASSPQQSLSKPNTQYF.

CDR3 DNA sequence: TGCGCCAGCAGCCAAGTATTGCAGGGAGGAGGGAATCAGCCCCAGCATTTT. This codes for CASSQVLQGGGNQPQHF. The rearrangement links TRBV4-3 to TRBJ1-5; a possible D gene is TRBD1 (5 bases). The CDR3 length is 17 residues. The germline gives CDR1 LGHNA, CDR2 YSLEER. Trimming pared 1 base from V and 4 bases from J, leaving 17 bases between.

This clone was picked up a small number of times. V is TRBV5-1 and J is TRBJ2-5, with TRBD1 matching 10 bases. Germline V lookup: CDR1 SGHRS, CDR2 YFSETQ. V trimming: 0 bases; J trimming: 5 bases; junction bases outside the gene matches: 10. The CDR3 totals 17 residues. The CDR3 nucleotides are TGCGCCAGCAGCTTGGGGATACGGGACAGGGGTGAGGAGACCCAGTACTTC. Amino acid sequence: CASSLGIRDRGEETQYF.

This chain joins TRBV29-1 and TRBJ2-1, with TRBD2 matching over 13 bases. The germline V gene has CDR1 SQVTM and CDR2 ANQGSEA. The CDR3 totals 14 residues. Trimming removed 4 bases from V and 7 bases from J; junction bases left unmatched: 4. CDR3: CSVASGLAGNEQFF. The CDR3 DNA reads as TGCAGCGTTGCTTCGGGACTAGCGGGAAATGAGCAGTTCTTC.

This clone was counted only a few times. This chain connects TRBV6-5 to TRBJ2-7; weak D call: TRBD2 (5 bases). The ends were cut back, 4 bases at V and 5 bases at J, with 15 bases in the middle. The CDR3 runs 14 residues. Germline V gives CDR1 MNHEY, CDR2 SVGAGI. CDR3 nucleotides: TGTGCCAGCAGTTCCGGGAAGAAGCCCCACGAGCAGTACTTC. Its protein product is CASSSGKKPHEQYF.

This clone was found a few times. This sample includes further DNA sequences coding for the same CDR3. This rearrangement joins TRBV7-2 to TRBJ2-6, with a weak D call TRBD2 (6 bases). Trimming shortened V by 3 bases and J by 1 base, and 7 bases separated the two germline ends. There are 15 residues in the CDR3. CDR1 and CDR2 (germline): SGHTA, FQGNSA. CDR3 nucleotides: TGTGCCAGCAGCTTGGGGGGATCTGGGGCCAACGTCCTGACTTTC. It codes for CASSLGGSGANVLTF. Complete variable domain (other parts from reference TRBV7-2 and TRBJ2-6): GAGVSQSPSNKVTEKGKDVELRCDPISGHTALYWYRQSLGQGLEFLIYFQGNSAPDKSGLPSDRFSAERTGGSVSTLTIQRTQQEDSAVYLCASSLGGSGANVLTFGAGSRLTVL.

V is TRBV6-5 and J is TRBJ2-7; 8 positions agree with TRBD2. Germline CDR1 reads MNHEY; CDR2 reads SVGAGI. V was pared by 6 bases and J by 2 bases, with 6 bases of the junction left unmatched. The CDR3 runs 14 residues. CDR3 DNA sequence: TGTGCCAGCAGCAAAAGCGGGAGAACCTACGAGCAGTACTTC. This translates into CASSKSGRTYEQYF.

This clone appeared a few times. This chain connects TRBV14 to TRBJ2-2; TRBD2 matches 9 bases. Trimming took 5 bases from V and 6 from J; bases not matched to a gene: 4. The CDR3 runs to 14 residues. Germline lookup yields CDR1 SGHDN and CDR2 FVKESK. DNA for the CDR3: TGTGCCAGCAGCATTAGCGGGAGACCCGGGGAGCTGTTTTTT. Translating gives CASSISGRPGELFF.

This clone was counted only a few times. This chain connects TRBV14 to TRBJ2-2; 12 nucleotides align to TRBD1. The CDR3 runs to 15 residues. Germline V gene data show CDR1 as SGHDN and CDR2 as FVKESK. V dropped 4 bases and J dropped 6; count of bases not matched to a gene: 3. The CDR3 DNA follows: TGTGCCAGCAGCCCGGGACAGGGGGCCCCCGGGGAGCTGTTTTTT. Its translation: CASSPGQGAPGELFF. Variable domain in full (rest from reference TRBV14 and TRBJ2-2): EAGVTQFPSHSVIEKGQTVTLRCDPISGHDNLYWYRRVMGKEIKFLLHFVKESKQDESGMPNNRFLAERTGGTYSTLKVQPAELEDSGVYFCASSPGQGAPGELFFGEGSRLTVL.

This chain links TRBV15 with TRBJ1-4; no reliable D call. Trimming removed 1 base at V and 5 bases at J, with 11 bases between. The CDR3 has 15 amino acids. Looked up from germline, CDR1 is LNHNV and CDR2 is YYDKDF (reference sequence). The CDR3 DNA follows: TGTGCCACCAGCAGAGGTCCAGATAAGAATGAAAAACTGTTTTTT. Translated: CATSRGPDKNEKLFF.

Only one count was recorded for this clone. This chain joins TRBV2 and TRBJ2-4; D is perhaps TRBD1 (5 bases). The germline gives CDR1 SNHLY, CDR2 FYNNEI. V was cut by 2 bases and J by 9 bases, with 17 bases left in between. The CDR3 is 15 residues long. The CDR3 DNA sequence: TGTGCCAGCAGTGAACGTGACAGCATATGGAGCATTCAGTACTTC. Its translation is CASSERDSIWSIQYF.

The V and J genes are TRBV5-1 and TRBJ1-5; no clear D. Germline V gene lookup returns CDR1 SGHRS and CDR2 YFSETQ. Between the trimmed V and J ends, which lost 1 base and 5 bases, there was a span of 7 bases. The CDR3 has 13 amino acids. DNA of the CDR3: TGCGCCAGCAGCTTGAGTATGGATCAGCCCCAGCATTTT. It specifies CASSLSMDQPQHF. Complete variable domain (other parts from reference TRBV5-1 and TRBJ1-5): KAGVTQTPRYLIKTRGQQVTLSCSPISGHRSVSWYQQTPGQGLQFLFEYFSETQRNKGNFPGRFSGRQFSNSRSEMNVSTLELGDSALYLCASSLSMDQPQHFGDGTRLSIL.

This sequence joins TRBV18 and TRBJ2-1; 8 bases agree with TRBD2. The V gene's germline CDR1 is KGHSH and CDR2 LQKENI. V shed 6 bases, J shed 1 base, and the junction held 5 bases outside the gene matches. The length of the CDR3 is 15 residues. DNA for the CDR3: TGTGCCAGCTCTAGCGGGGACCCGTCCTACAATGAGCAGTTCTTC. This encodes CASSSGDPSYNEQFF. Looking up the rest from reference TRBV18 and TRBJ2-1 gives the full variable domain: NAGVMQNPRHLVRRRGQEARLRCSPMKGHSHVYWYRQLPEEGLKFMVYLQKENIIDESGMPKERFSAEFPKEGPSILRIQQVVRGDSAAYFCASSSGDPSYNEQFFGPGTRLTVL.

The V and J genes are TRBV9 and TRBJ2-2; 8 bases are a match to TRBD2. V shed 4 bases, J shed 6 bases, and the junction held 11 bases outside the gene matches. Germline values: CDR1 SGDLS, CDR2 YYNGEE. The CDR3 has 16 residues. This chain's CDR3 is CASSTTPGGGAGELFF. The CDR3 coding sequence is TGTGCCAGCAGCACCACTCCCGGGGGGGGCGCCGGGGAGCTGTTTTTT.

J is TRBJ2-6 and V is TRBV9, with D perhaps TRBD1 or TRBD2 (6 bases each). The CDR3 consists of 19 residues. The V gene lost 4 bases and the J gene lost 2 bases, with 22 bases spanning the gap. Germline lookup yields CDR1 SGDLS and CDR2 YYNGEE. The CDR3 region has the DNA TGTGCCAGCAGCCCCGGTAGGGGGGTCGTGCGGACTGGGGCCAACGTCCTGACTTTC. Encoded protein: CASSPGRGVVRTGANVLTF.